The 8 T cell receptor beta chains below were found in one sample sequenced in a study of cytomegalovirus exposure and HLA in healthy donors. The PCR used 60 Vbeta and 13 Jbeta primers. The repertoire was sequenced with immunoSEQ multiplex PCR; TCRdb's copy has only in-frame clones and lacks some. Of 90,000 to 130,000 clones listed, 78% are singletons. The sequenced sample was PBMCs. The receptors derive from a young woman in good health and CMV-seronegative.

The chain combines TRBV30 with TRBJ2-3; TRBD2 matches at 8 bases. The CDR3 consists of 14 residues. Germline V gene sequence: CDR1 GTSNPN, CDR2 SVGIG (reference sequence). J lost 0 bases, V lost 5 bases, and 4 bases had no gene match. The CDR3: CAWDSGTSTDTQYF. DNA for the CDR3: TGTGCCTGGGATAGCGGGACGAGCACAGATACGCAGTATTTT.

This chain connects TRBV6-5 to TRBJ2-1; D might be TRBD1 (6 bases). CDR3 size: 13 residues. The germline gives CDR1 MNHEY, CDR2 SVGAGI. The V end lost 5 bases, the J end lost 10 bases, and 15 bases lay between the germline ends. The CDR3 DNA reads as TGTGCCAGCAGTGTAACCAGGGGAAGCGAGCAGTTCTTC. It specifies CASSVTRGSEQFF.

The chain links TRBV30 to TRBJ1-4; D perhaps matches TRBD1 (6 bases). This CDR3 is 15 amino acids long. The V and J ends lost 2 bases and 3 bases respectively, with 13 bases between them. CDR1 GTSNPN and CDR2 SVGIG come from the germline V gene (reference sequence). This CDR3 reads CAWSSSGVANEKLFF. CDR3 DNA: TGTGCCTGGAGTTCCTCAGGGGTAGCTAATGAAAAACTGTTTTTT.

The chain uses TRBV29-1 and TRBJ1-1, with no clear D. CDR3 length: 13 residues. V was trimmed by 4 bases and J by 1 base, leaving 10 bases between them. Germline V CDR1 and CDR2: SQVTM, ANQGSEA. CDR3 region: CSVGRGSNTEAFF. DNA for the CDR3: TGCAGCGTTGGTCGGGGTTCGAACACTGAAGCTTTCTTT.

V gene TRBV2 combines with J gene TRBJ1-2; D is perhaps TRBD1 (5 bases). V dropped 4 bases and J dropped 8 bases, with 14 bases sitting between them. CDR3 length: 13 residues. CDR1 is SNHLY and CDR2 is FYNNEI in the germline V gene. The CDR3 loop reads CASSADLKGGYTF. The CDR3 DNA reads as TGTGCCAGCAGTGCAGACCTAAAGGGGGGCTACACCTTC.

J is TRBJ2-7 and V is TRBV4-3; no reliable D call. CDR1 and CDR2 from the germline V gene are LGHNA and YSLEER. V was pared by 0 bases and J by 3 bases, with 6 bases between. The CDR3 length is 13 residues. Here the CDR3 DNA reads TGCGCCAGCAGCCAAGAACCCAGCTACGAGCAGTACTTC. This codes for CASSQEPSYEQYF.

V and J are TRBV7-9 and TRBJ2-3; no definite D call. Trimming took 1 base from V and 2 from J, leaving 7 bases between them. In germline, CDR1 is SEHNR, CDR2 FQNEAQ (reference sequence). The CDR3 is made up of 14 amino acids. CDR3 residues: CASSLDADTDTQYF. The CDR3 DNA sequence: TGTGCCAGCAGCTTAGATGCGGACACAGATACGCAGTATTTT.

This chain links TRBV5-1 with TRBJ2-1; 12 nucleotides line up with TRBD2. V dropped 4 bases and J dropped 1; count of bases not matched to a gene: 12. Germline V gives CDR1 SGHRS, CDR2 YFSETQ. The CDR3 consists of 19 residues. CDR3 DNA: TGCGCCAGCAGCATTATGGTGACTAGCGGGAGTCCGTCCTACAATGAGCAGTTCTTC. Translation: CASSIMVTSGSPSYNEQFF.